Listed here is a single T cell receptor beta chain. Antigen unknown. 60 Vbeta and 13 Jbeta primers were used in PCR. Data came from immunoSEQ multiplex PCR; TCRdb stores just in-frame clones and leaves some out. Of approximately 190,000 clones in the sample, around four fifths are singletons; the top ten hold 1.5% to 2%. These data originate in a study of cytomegalovirus exposure and HLA in healthy donors. This CDR3 contains 15 residues. V trimming: 0 bases; J trimming: 4 bases; junction bases outside the gene matches: 2. Germline V CDR1 and CDR2: MGHDK, SYGVNS. Study-level findings and limits: Specificity of a few CMV-associated chains for CMV antigens was verified in vitro.

V is TRBV25-1 and J is TRBJ1-4; 7 nucleotides match TRBD1. This clonotype was sampled from a man aged 35 to 55 in good health and CMV-seropositive. The material sequenced was PBMCs. The CDR3: CASSEYQGVNEKLFF. In DNA, the CDR3 is TGTGCCAGCAGTGAATACCAGGGGGTTAATGAAAAACTGTTTTTT.